This T cell receptor (beta chain) was captured by sequencing in a study of vaccination and CD4 T cells after COVID-19. Study-wide context: The stimulus for the cells was overlapping spike peptides derived from SARS-CoV-2, HCoV-NL63, HCoV-OC43 and HCoV-229E.

Notes on the study in general: Spike mono-reactivity was evident in 304 of the 307 vaccine-specific clones derived from convalescent patients.

The CDR3 covers 16 residues. Trimming removed 4 bases from V and 9 bases from J, with 19 bases in between. The germline gives CDR1 MNHNS, CDR2 SASEGT. Treatment indicated: roughly nine-day PBMC culture with coronavirus spike peptide pools or control peptides (ViraFEST assay). Collection of the unexposed donor's CD4+ T cells took place before the COVID-19 pandemic (2011-2018). Details on this clonotype: Its antigen is unidentified.

An Oncomine TCR Beta short-read assay was used to sequence the DNA from cultured CD4+ T cells. MiXCR, run by TCRdb on the PCR reads, gives a single entry per CDR3 protein. The sample lists around 6,100 distinct CDR3 sequences, less than 45% seen once, with around two fifths in the top ten. The sequence was obtained from a human donor in good health. This chain uses TRBV6-1 with TRBJ1-6, with D possibly being TRBD1 (6 bases). Sequenced input: CD4+ T cells from blood, cultured in vitro. The CDR3 loop reads CASSVPGHGSGSPLHF. The DNA of the CDR3 is TGTGCCAGCAGTGTACCGGGACACGGGAGTGGTTCACCCCTCCACTTT.